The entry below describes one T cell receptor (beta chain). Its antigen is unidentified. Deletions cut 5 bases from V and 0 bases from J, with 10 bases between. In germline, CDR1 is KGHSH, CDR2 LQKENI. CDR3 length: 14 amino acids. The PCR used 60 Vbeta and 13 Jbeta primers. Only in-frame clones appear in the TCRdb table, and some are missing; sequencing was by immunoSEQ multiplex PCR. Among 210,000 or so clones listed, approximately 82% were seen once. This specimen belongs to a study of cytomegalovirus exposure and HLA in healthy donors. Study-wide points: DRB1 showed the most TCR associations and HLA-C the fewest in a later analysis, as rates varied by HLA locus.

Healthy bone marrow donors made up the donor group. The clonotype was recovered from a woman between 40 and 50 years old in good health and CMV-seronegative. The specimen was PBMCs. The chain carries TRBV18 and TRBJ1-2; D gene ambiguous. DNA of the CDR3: TGTGCCAGCTCAGGGTACAGCCCTAACTATGGCTACACCTTC. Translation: CASSGYSPNYGYTF.